This entry lists 12 T cell receptor beta chains sequenced from one sample in a study of immune evolution from preneoplasia to lung adenocarcinoma. The protocol was immunoSEQ multiplex PCR, while the TCRdb copy is restricted to in-frame clones and leaves out a portion. This repertoire shows under 45,000 clones, more than 60% found once; its top ten account for approximately 4.8%. The sequenced sample consisted of FFPE invasive lung adenocarcinoma tissue. The receptor source for this set is a person in their sixties with lung adenocarcinoma.

This chain uses TRBV7-8 with TRBJ2-7, with D maybe TRBD2 (7 bases). The V and J ends lost 5 bases and 0 bases respectively, with 11 bases between them. Germline CDR1 SGHVS, CDR2 FQNEAQ. The length of the CDR3 is 14 residues. In nucleotides, the CDR3 is TGTGCCAGCAGCCCGAGGGGGGGCTCCTACGAGCAGTACTTC. Translating it yields CASSPRGGSYEQYF.

V and J are TRBV30 and TRBJ1-4, with a tentative D call TRBD1 (5 bases). V shed 1 base and J shed 3 bases, with 12 bases lying between them. Germline-derived CDR1 and CDR2 are GTSNPN and SVGIG (reference sequence). CDR3 length equals 15 residues. CDR3 in DNA: TGTGCCTGGAGTGAATTAGGGGTCTCTAATGAAAAACTGTTTTTT. Amino acid sequence: CAWSELGVSNEKLFF.

The chain links TRBV5-6 to TRBJ2-5, with D possibly matching TRBD1 (6 bases). With 1 base removed from V and 5 bases from J, the gap between germline ends came to 9 bases. The CDR3 is 13 amino acids. Germline V gene data show CDR1 as SGHDT and CDR2 as YYEEEE. DNA of the CDR3: TGTGCCAGCAGCTTGACAGGGTTGGAGACCCAGTACTTC. It is translated as CASSLTGLETQYF.

This clone was detected a few times. CDR3 nucleotide sequence: TGTGCCAGCAGCCCGAACTATCTCTCCACAGATACGCAGTATTTT. Its translation is CASSPNYLSTDTQYF. The chain is built from TRBV7-2 and TRBJ2-3; D is ambiguous. The germline V and J ends were trimmed by 5 bases and 2 bases, with 14 bases remaining between them. CDR3 length: 15 residues. Germline CDR1 is SGHTA and CDR2 is FQGNSA.

This clone has only one observation. This chain uses TRBV4-1 with TRBJ1-4, with 11 positions matching TRBD1. This CDR3 contains 17 residues. V was pared by 2 bases and J by 7 bases, with 9 bases of the junction left unmatched. CDR1 is MGHRA and CDR2 is YSYEKL in the germline V gene. In DNA, the CDR3 is TGCGCCAGCAGCCAACCTGGGACAGGGGGATTCGGTGAAAAACTGTTTTTT. The encoded protein is CASSQPGTGGFGEKLFF.

The chain uses TRBV9 and TRBJ2-3; TRBD1 matches 8 bases. V lost 7 bases and J lost 5; bases outside the gene matches: 6. The CDR3 has 13 amino acids. From germline, CDR1 is SGDLS and CDR2 YYNGEE. The CDR3 nucleotides read TGTGCCAGCGGGCAGGGACAGGAAGATACGCAGTATTTT. Protein product: CASGQGQEDTQYF.

This clone came up a few times. The genes are TRBV10-2 and TRBJ2-7; the D gene could be TRBD1 or TRBD2 (5 bases each). This CDR3 region has 13 residues. V gave up 7 bases and J gave up 3 bases, with 13 bases separating them. Germline assignment: CDR1 WSHSY and CDR2 SAAADI. The CDR3 region has the DNA TGCGCCAGCAAATCGGGGCAAAACTACGAGCAGTACTTC. It is translated as CASKSGQNYEQYF.

This rearrangement joins TRBV10-2 to TRBJ1-5; D possibly corresponds to TRBD1 (6 bases). CDR1 is WSHSY and CDR2 is SAAADI in the germline V gene. V shed 6 bases and J shed 6 bases, with 12 bases lying between them. The CDR3 spans 13 residues. CDR3 bases: TGCGCCAGCAGATCAGGGGACCGTCAGCCCCAGCATTTT. As protein: CASRSGDRQPQHF.

V usage is TRBV5-4 and J usage is TRBJ2-7, with D unresolved. V lost 2 bases and J lost 4, with 7 bases in between. The CDR3 runs 12 residues. Germline lookup yields CDR1 SGHNT and CDR2 YYREEE (reference sequence). The CDR3: CASSFRGYEQYF. DNA for the CDR3: TGTGCCAGCAGCTTCCGAGGATACGAGCAGTACTTC.

The genes are TRBV29-1 and TRBJ2-1; unclear D gene. Trimming shortened V by 6 bases and J by 5 bases, and 11 bases separated the two germline ends. The germline V gene has CDR1 SQVTM and CDR2 ANQGSEA. This CDR3 spans 12 amino acids. CDR3 amino acids: CSVPLGNNEQFF. CDR3 bases: TGCAGCGTCCCTTTGGGGAACAATGAGCAGTTCTTC.

On this clone itself: One base separates it from a far larger clone, so it is likely a read error. V usage is TRBV4-2 and J usage is TRBJ2-5; TRBD2 aligns across 7 bases. Unmatched junction bases numbered 11, after V lost 0 bases and J lost 1 base. The V gene's germline CDR1 is LGHNA and CDR2 YNFKEQ. The length of the CDR3 is 18 residues. CDR3 residues: CASSQDLADAVIQETQYF. CDR3 nucleotide sequence: TGTGCCAGCAGCCAAGATCTAGCGGATGCTGTCATCCAAGAGACCCAGTACTTC.

This sequence joins TRBV19 and TRBJ2-7, with D possibly TRBD1 on 6 matching bases. The germline V gene has CDR1 LNHDA and CDR2 SQIVND (reference sequence). V lost 3 bases to trimming and J lost 1 base, with 10 bases between them. CDR3 length equals 14 residues. Here the CDR3 DNA reads TGTGCCAGTAGTATCTCCGGACAGTCCTACGAGCAGTACTTC. It specifies CASSISGQSYEQYF.